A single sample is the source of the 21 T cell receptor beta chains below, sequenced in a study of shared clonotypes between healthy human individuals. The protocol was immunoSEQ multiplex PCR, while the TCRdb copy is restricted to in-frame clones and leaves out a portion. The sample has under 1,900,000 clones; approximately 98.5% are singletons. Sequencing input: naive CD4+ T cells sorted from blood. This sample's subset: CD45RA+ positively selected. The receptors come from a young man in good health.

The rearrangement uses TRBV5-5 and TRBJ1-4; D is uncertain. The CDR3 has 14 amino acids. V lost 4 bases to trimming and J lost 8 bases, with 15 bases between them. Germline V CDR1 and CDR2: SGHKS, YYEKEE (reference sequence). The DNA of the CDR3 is TGTGCCAGCAGCCGTACTCCAATCGGGGAAAAACTGTTTTTT. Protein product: CASSRTPIGEKLFF.

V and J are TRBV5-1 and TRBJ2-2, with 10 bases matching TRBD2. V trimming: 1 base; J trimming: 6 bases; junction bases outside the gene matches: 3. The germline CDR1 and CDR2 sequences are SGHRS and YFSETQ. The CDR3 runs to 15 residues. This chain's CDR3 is CASSLLAGEAGELFF. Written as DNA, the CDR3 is TGCGCCAGCAGCTTGCTAGCGGGAGAAGCCGGGGAGCTGTTTTTT. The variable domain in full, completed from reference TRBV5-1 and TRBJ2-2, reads KAGVTQTPRYLIKTRGQQVTLSCSPISGHRSVSWYQQTPGQGLQFLFEYFSETQRNKGNFPGRFSGRQFSNSRSEMNVSTLELGDSALYLCASSLLAGEAGELFFGEGSRLTVL.

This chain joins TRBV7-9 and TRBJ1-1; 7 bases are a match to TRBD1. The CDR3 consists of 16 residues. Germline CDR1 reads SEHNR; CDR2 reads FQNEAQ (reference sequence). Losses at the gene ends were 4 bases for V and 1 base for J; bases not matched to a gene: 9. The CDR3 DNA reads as TGTGCCAGCAGCTCGCGGCGGACAGGAGGGAACACTGAAGCTTTCTTT. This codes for CASSSRRTGGNTEAFF.

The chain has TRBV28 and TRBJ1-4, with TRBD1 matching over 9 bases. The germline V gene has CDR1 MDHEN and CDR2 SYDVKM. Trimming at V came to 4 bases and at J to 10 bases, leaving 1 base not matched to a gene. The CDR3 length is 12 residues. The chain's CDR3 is CASSSQGAKLFF. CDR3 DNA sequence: TGTGCCAGCAGTTCACAGGGGGCAAAACTGTTTTTT.

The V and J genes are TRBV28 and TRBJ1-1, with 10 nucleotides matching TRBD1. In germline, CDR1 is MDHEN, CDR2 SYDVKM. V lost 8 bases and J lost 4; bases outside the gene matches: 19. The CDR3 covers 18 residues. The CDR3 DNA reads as TGTGCCAGCCCAGCGGGGTCGGGGACAGGGGCGACGCCCACTGAAGCTTTCTTT. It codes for CASPAGSGTGATPTEAFF.

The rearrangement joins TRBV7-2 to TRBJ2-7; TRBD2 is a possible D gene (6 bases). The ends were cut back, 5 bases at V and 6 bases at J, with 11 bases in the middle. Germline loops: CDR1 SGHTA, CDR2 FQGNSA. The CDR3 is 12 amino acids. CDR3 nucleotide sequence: TGTGCCAGCAGCCCAACCGGGGGCGAGCAGTACTTC. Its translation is CASSPTGGEQYF.

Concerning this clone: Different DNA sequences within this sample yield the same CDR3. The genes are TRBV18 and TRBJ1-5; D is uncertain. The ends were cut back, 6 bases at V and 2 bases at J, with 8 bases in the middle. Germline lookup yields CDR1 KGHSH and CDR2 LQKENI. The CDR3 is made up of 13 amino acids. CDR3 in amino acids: CASSTKGNQPQHF. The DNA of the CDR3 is TGTGCCAGCTCGACCAAGGGCAATCAGCCCCAGCATTTT. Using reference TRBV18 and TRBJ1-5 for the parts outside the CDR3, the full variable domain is NAGVMQNPRHLVRRRGQEARLRCSPMKGHSHVYWYRQLPEEGLKFMVYLQKENIIDESGMPKERFSAEFPKEGPSILRIQQVVRGDSAAYFCASSTKGNQPQHFGDGTRLSIL.

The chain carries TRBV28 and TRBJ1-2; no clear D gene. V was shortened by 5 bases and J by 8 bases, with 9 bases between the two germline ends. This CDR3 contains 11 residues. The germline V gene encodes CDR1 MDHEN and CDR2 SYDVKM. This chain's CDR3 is CASSHFVGYTF. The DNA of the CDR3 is TGTGCCAGCAGTCACTTTGTGGGCTACACCTTC.

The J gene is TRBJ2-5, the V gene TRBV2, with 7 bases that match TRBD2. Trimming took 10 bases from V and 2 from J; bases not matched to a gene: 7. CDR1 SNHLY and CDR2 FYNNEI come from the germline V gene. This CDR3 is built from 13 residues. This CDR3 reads CATGGTTQETQYF. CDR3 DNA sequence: TGTGCCACCGGCGGGACTACGCAAGAGACCCAGTACTTC. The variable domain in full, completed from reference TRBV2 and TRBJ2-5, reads EPEVTQTPSHQVTQMGQEVILRCVPISNHLYFYWYRQILGQKVEFLVSFYNNEISEKSEIFDDQFSVERPDGSNFTLKIRSTKLEDSAMYFCATGGTTQETQYFGPGTRLLVL.

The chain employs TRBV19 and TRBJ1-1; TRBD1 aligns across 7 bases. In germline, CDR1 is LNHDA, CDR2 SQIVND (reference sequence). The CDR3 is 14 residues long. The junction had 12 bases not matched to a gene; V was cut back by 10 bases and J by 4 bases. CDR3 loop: CATTPDRVVTEAFF. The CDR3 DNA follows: TGTGCCACTACACCAGACAGGGTGGTCACTGAAGCTTTCTTT.

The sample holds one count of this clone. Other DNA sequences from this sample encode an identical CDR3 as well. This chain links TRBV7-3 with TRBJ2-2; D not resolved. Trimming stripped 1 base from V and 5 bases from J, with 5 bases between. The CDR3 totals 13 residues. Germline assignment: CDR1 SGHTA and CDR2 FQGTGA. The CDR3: CASSLKGTGELFF. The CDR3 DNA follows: TGTGCCAGCAGCTTAAAGGGTACCGGGGAGCTGTTTTTT.

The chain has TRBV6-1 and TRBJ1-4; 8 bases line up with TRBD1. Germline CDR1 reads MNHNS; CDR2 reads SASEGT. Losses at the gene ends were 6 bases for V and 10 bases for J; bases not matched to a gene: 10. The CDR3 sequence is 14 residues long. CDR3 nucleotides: TGTGCCAGCAGCACGACAGGGGCGCAAGGAAAACTGTTTTTT. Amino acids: CASSTTGAQGKLFF.

CDR3 nucleotides: TGTGCCAGCAGCCCCCAGGGTACCGGGGAGCTGTTTTTT. Protein sequence: CASSPQGTGELFF. The rearrangement joins TRBV13 to TRBJ2-2; D is perhaps TRBD1 (5 bases). The V and J ends lost 5 bases and 5 bases respectively, with 9 bases between them. In germline, CDR1 is PRHDT, CDR2 FYEKMQ (reference sequence). This CDR3 contains 13 residues.

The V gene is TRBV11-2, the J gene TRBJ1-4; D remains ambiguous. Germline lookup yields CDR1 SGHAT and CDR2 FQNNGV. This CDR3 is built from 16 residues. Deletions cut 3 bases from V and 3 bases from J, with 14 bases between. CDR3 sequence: CASSFPPETPNEKLFF. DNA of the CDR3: TGTGCCAGCAGCTTCCCCCCAGAGACCCCTAATGAAAAACTGTTTTTT.

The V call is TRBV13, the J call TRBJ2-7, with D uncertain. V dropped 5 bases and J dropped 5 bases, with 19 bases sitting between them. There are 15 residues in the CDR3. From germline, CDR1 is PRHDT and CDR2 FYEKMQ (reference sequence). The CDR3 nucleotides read TGTGCCAGCAGCCTACAAAACCGGGCGCCGGACGAGCAGTACTTC. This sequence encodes CASSLQNRAPDEQYF.

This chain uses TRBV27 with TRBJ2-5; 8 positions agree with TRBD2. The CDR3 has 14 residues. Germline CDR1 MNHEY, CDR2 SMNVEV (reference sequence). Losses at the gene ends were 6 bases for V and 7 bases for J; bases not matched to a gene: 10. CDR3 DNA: TGTGCCAGCAGCACGGCGGGGGGTAGAGGGACCCAGTACTTC. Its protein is CASSTAGGRGTQYF.

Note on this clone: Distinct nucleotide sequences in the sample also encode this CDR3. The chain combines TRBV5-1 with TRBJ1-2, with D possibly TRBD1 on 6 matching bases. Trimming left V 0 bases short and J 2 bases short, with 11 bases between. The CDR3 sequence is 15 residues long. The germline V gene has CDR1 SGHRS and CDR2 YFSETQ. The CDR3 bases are TGCGCCAGCAGCTTGGCCGCGGGGGCGAACTATGGCTACACCTTC. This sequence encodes CASSLAAGANYGYTF.

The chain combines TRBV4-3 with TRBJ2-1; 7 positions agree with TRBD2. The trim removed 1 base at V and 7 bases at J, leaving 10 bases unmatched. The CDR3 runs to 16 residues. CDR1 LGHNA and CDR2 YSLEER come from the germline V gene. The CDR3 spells CASSQVGGGPVNEQFF. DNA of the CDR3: TGCGCCAGCAGCCAAGTCGGGGGAGGGCCGGTTAATGAGCAGTTCTTC.

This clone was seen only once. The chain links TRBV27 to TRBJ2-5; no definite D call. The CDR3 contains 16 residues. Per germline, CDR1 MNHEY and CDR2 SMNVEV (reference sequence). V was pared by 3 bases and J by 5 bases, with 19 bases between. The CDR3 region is CASSFRPSRKGETQYF. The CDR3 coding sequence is TGTGCCAGCAGTTTTCGACCCAGTCGAAAGGGTGAGACCCAGTACTTC.

In nucleotides, the CDR3 is TGCGCCAGCAGCCAAGAAGACAGGGTACTTAACAATGAGCAGTTCTTC. It codes for CASSQEDRVLNNEQFF. The rearrangement joins TRBV4-1 to TRBJ2-1; 7 nucleotides match TRBD1. Germline V gene lookup returns CDR1 MGHRA and CDR2 YSYEKL. This CDR3 region has 16 residues. V lost 0 bases to trimming and J lost 5 bases; unmatched junction nucleotides: 7.

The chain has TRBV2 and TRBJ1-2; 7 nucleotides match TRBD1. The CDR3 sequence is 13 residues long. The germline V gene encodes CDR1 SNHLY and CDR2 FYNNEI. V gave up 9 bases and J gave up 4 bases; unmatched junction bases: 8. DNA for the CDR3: TGTGCCAGTCAGACAGGGCAGAGCTATGGCTACACCTTC. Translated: CASQTGQSYGYTF.